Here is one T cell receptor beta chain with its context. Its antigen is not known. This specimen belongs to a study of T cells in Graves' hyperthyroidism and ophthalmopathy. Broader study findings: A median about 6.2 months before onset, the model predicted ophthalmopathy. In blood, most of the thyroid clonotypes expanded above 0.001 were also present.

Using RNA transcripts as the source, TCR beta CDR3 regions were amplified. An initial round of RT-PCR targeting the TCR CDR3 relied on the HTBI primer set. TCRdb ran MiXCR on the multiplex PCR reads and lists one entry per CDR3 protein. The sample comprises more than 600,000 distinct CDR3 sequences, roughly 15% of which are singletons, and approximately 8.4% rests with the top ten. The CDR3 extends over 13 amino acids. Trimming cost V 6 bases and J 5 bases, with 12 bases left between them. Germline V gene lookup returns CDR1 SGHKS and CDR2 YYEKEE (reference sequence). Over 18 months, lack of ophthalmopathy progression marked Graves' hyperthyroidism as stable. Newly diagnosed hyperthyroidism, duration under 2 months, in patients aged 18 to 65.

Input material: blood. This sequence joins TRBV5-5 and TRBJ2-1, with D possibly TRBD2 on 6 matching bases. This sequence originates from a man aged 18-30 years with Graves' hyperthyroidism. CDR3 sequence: CASTSRGNNEQFF. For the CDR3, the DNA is TGTGCCAGCACCTCTCGGGGGAACAATGAGCAGTTCTTC.